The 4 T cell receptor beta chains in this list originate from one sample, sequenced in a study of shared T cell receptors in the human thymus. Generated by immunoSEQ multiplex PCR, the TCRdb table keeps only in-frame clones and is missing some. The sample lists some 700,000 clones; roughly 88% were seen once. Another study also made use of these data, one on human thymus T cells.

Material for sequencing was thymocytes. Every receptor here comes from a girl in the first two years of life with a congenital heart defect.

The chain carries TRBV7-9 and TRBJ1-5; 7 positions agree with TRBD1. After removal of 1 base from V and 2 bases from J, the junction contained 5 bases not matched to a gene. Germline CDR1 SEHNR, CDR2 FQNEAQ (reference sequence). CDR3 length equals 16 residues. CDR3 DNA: TGTGCCAGCAGCTTAGGGACAGGTATAGGCAATCAGCCCCAGCATTTT. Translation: CASSLGTGIGNQPQHF.

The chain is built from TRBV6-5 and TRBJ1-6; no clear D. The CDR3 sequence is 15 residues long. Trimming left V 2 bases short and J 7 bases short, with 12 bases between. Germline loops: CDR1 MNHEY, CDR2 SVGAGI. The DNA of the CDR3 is TGTGCCAGCAGTTACGTGAGTCCTAAAAATTCACCCCTCCACTTT. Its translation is CASSYVSPKNSPLHF.

The CDR3: CASSLISPANTGELFF. The CDR3 DNA reads TGTGCCAGCAGCTTAATCTCTCCAGCGAACACCGGGGAGCTGTTTTTT. The V gene is TRBV7-6, the J gene TRBJ2-2, with D unclear. V was pared by 2 bases and J by 0 bases, with 10 bases between. The CDR3 covers 16 residues. The germline V gene has CDR1 SGHVS and CDR2 FNYEAQ.

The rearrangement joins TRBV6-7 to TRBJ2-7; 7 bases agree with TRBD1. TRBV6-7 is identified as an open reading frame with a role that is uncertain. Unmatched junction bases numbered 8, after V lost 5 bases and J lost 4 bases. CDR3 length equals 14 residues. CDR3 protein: CASSLTGLKYEQYF. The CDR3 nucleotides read TGTGCCAGCAGTCTGACAGGGTTAAAGTACGAGCAGTACTTC.